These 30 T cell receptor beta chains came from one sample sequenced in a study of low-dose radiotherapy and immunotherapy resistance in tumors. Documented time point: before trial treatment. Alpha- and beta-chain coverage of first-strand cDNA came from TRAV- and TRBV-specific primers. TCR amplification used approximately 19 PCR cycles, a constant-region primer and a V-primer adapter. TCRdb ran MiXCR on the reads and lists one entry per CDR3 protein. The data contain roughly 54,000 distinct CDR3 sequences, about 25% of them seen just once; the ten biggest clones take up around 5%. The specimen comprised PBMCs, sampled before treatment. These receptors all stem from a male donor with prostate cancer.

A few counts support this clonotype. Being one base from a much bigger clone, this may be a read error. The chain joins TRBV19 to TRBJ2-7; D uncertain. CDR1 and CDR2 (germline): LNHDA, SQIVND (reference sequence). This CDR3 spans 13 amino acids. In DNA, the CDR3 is TGTACCAGTAGTATCAGTACCCCTTACGAGCAGTACTTC. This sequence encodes CTSSISTPYEQYF.

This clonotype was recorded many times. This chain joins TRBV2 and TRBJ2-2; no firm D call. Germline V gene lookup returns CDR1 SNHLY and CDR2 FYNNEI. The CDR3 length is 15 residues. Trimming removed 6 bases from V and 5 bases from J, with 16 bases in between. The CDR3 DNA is TGTGCCAGCAGGAACCCGGTGGCCAGAACCGGGGAGCTGTTTTTT. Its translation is CASRNPVARTGELFF.

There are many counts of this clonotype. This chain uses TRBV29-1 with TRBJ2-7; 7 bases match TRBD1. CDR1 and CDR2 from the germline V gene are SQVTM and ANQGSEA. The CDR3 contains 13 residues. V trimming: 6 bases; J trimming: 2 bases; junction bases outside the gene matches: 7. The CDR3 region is CSVTTGATYEQYF. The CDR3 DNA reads TGCAGCGTGACCACAGGGGCAACCTACGAGCAGTACTTC.

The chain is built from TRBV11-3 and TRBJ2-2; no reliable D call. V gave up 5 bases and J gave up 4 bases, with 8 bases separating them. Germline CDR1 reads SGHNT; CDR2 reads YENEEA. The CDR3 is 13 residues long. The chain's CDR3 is CASSLQSTGELFF. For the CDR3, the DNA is TGTGCCAGCAGCCTCCAAAGCACCGGGGAGCTGTTTTTT.

CDR3 nucleotides: TGTGCCAGCAGCCCGGGGGAGAGCTCTGGAAACACCTTC. This gives the protein CASSPGESSGNTF. This rearrangement joins TRBV7-3 to TRBJ1-2; possible D gene TRBD1, 5 bases. This CDR3 has 13 amino acids. The V end lost 5 bases, the J end lost 12 bases, and 19 bases lay between the germline ends. CDR1 is SGHTA and CDR2 is FQGTGA in the germline V gene.

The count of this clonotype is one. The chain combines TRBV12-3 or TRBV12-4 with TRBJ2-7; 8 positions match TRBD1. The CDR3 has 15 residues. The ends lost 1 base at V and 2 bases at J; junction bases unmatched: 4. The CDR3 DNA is TGTGCCAGCAGTTTAGATCGGACAGGGACCTACGAGCAGTACTTC. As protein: CASSLDRTGTYEQYF.

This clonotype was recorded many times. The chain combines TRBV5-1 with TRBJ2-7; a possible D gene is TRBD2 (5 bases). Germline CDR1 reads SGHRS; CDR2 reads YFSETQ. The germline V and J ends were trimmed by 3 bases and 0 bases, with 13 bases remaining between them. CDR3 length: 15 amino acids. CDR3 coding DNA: TGCGCCAGCAGCTCCGACGTAGGGAGCTCCTACGAGCAGTACTTC. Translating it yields CASSSDVGSSYEQYF.

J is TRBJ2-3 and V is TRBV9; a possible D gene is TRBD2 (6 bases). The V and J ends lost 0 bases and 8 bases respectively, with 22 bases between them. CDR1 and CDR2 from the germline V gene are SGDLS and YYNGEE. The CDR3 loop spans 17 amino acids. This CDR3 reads CASSVAPGGGSQSTQYF. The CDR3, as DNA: TGTGCCAGCAGCGTAGCTCCTGGGGGAGGATCACAGAGTACGCAGTATTTT.

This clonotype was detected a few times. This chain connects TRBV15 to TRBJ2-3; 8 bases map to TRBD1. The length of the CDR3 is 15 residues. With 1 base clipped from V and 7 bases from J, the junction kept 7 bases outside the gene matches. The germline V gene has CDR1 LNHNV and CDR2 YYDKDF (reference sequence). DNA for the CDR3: TGTGCCACCAGCAGAGGCGCCCAGGGGGCAAATACGCAGTATTTT. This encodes CATSRGAQGANTQYF.

CDR3 nucleotides: TGTGCCAGCAGCCCGACAGGGGATTCCTACAATGAGCAGTTCTTC. Amino acids: CASSPTGDSYNEQFF. The chain combines TRBV12-3 or TRBV12-4 with TRBJ2-1; 8 positions agree with TRBD1. CDR3 size: 15 residues. V lost 6 bases to trimming and J lost 1 base; unmatched junction nucleotides: 5.

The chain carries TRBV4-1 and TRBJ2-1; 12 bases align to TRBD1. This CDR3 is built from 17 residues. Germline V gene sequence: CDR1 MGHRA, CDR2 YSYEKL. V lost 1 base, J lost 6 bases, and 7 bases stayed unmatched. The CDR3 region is CASSQAPGQGAGNEQFF. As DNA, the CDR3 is TGCGCCAGCAGCCAAGCCCCGGGACAGGGGGCAGGCAATGAGCAGTTCTTC.

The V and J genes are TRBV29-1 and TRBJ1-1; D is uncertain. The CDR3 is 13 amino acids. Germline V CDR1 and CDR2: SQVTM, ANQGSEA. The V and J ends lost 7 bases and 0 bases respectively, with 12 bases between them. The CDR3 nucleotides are TGCAGCGCCACAACCGGAATGAACACTGAAGCTTTCTTT. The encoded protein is CSATTGMNTEAFF.

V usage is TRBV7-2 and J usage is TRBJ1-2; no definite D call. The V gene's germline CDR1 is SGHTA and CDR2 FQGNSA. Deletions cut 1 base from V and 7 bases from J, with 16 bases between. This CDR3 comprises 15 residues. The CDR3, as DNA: TGTGCCAGCAGCTTAGGGGTTGGTTCGGGAGGTGGCTACACCTTC. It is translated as CASSLGVGSGGGYTF.

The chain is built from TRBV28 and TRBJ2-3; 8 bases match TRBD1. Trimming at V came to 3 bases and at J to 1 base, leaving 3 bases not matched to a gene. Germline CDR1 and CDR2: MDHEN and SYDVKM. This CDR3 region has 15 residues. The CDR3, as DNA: TGTGCCAGCAGTTTCAGGGGGCGCGGCACAGATACGCAGTATTTT. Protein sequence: CASSFRGRGTDTQYF. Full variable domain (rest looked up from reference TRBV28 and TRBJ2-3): DVKVTQSSRYLVKRTGEKVFLECVQDMDHENMFWYRQDPGLGLRLIYFSYDVKMKEKGDIPEGYSVSREKKERFSLILESASTNQTSMYLCASSFRGRGTDTQYFGPGTRLTVL.

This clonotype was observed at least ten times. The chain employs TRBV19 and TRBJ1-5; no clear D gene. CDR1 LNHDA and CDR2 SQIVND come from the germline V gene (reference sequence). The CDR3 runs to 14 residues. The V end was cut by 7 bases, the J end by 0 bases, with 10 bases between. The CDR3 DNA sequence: TGTGCCAGTACTCGACAAAATAGCAATCAGCCCCAGCATTTT. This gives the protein CASTRQNSNQPQHF.

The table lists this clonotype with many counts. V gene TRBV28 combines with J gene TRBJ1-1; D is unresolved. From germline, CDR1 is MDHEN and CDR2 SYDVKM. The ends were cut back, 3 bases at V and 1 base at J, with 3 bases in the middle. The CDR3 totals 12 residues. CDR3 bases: TGTGCCAGCAGTTTCCAGAACACTGAAGCTTTCTTT. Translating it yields CASSFQNTEAFF.

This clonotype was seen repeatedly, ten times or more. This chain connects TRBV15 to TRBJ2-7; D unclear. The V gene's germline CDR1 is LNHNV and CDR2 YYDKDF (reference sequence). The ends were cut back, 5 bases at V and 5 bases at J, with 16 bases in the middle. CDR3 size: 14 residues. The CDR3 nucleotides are TGTGCCACCAGCGGTCCGGTCCTCCCGGACGAGCAGTACTTC. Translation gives CATSGPVLPDEQYF.

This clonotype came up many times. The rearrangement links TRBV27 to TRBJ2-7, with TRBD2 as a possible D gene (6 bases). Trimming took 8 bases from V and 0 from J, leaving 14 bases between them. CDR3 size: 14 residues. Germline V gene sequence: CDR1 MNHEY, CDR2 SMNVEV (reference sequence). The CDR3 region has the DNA TGTGCCAGCTCCTTGTGTAGCGGCTCCTACGAGCAGTACTTC. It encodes CASSLCSGSYEQYF.

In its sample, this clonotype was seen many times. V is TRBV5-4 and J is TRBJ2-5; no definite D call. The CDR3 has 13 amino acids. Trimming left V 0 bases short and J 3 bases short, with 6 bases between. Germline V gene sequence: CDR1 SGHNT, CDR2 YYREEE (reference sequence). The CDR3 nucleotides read TGTGCCAGCAGCTTGGACGTGGAAGAGACCCAGTACTTC. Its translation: CASSLDVEETQYF.

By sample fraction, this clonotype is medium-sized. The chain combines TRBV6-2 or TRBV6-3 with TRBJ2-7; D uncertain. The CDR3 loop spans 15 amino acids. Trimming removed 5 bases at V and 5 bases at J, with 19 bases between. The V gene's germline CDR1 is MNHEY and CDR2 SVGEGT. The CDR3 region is CASSESRPPPHEQYF. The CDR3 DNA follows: TGTGCCAGCAGTGAATCCCGGCCTCCACCTCACGAGCAGTACTTC.

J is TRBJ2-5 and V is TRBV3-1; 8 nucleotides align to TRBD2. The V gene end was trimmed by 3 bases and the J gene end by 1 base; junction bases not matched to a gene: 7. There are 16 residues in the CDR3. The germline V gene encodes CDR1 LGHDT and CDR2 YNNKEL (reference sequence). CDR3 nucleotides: TGTGCCAGCAGCCATGGATGGCGGGAGGTCCAAGAGACCCAGTACTTC. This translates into CASSHGWREVQETQYF.

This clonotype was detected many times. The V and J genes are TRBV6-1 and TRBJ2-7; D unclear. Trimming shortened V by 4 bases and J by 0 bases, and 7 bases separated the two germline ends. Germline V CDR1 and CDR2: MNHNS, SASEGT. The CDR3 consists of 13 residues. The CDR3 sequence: CASSAELSYEQYF. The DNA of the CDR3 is TGTGCCAGCAGTGCGGAACTCTCCTACGAGCAGTACTTC.

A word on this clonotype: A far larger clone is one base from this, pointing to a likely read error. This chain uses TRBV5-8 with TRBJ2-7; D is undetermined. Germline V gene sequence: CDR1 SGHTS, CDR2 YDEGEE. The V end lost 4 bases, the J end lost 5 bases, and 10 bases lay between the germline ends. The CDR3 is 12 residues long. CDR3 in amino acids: CASSPAQNEQYF. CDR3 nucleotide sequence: TGTGCCAGCAGCCCTGCACAGAACGAGCAGTACTTC. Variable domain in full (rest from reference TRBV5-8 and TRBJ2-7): EAGVTQSPTHLIKTRGQQATLRCSPISGHTSVYWYQQALGLGLQFLLWYDEGEERNRGNFPPRFSGRQFPNYSSELNVNALELEDSALYLCASSPAQNEQYFGPGTRLTVT.

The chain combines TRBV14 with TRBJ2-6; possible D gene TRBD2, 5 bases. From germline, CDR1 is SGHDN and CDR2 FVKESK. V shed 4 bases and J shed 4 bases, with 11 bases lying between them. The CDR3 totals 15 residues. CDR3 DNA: TGTGCCAGCAGCCCCAGCGGCCGAGGGGCCAACGTCCTGACTTTC. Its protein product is CASSPSGRGANVLTF.

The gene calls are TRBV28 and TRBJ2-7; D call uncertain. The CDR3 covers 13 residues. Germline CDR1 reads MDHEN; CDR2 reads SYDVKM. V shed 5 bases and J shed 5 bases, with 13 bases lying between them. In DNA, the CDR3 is TGTGCCAGCAGTCCCCCCCCTAGTCACGAGCAGTACTTC. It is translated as CASSPPPSHEQYF.

CDR3 sequence: CASSLEGIETQYF. In nucleotides, the CDR3 is TGTGCCAGCAGCTTAGAAGGGATAGAGACCCAGTACTTC. V and J are TRBV7-8 and TRBJ2-5, with D hard to call. CDR1 is SGHVS and CDR2 is FQNEAQ in the germline V gene. V lost 1 base, J lost 4 bases, and 7 bases lay in between. This CDR3 has 13 residues.

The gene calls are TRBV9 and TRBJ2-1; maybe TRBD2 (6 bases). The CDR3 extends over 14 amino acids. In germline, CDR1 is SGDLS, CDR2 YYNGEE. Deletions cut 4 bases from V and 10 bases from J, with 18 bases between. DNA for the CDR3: TGTGCCAGCAGCTTCGCCCAGGGAGGTGACGAGCAGTTCTTC. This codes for CASSFAQGGDEQFF.

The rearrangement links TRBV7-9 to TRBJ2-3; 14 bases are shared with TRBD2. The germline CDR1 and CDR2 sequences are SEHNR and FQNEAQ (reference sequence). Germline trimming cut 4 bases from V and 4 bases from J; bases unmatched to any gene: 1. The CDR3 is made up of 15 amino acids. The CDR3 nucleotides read TGTGCCAGCAGCTGGGGACTAGCGGGAGCAGATACGCAGTATTTT. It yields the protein CASSWGLAGADTQYF. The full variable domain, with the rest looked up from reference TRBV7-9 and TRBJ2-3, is DTGVSQNPRHKITKRGQNVTFRCDPISEHNRLYWYRQTLGQGPEFLTYFQNEAQLEKSRLLSDRFSAERPKGSFSTLEIQRTEQGDSAMYLCASSWGLAGADTQYFGPGTRLTVL.

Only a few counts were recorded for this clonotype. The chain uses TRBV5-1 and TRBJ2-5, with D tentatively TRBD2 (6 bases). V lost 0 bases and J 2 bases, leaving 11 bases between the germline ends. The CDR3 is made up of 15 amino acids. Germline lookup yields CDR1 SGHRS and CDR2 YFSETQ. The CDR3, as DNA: TGCGCCAGCAGCTTGGTACAGGACTATCAAGAGACCCAGTACTTC. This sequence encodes CASSLVQDYQETQYF.

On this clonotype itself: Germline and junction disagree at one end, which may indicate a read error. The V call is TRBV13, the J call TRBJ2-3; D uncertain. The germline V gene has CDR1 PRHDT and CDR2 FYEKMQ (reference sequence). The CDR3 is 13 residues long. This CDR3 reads CATSRAMTDTQYF. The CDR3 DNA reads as TGTGCCACCAGCAGAGCGATGACAGATACGCAGTATTTT.